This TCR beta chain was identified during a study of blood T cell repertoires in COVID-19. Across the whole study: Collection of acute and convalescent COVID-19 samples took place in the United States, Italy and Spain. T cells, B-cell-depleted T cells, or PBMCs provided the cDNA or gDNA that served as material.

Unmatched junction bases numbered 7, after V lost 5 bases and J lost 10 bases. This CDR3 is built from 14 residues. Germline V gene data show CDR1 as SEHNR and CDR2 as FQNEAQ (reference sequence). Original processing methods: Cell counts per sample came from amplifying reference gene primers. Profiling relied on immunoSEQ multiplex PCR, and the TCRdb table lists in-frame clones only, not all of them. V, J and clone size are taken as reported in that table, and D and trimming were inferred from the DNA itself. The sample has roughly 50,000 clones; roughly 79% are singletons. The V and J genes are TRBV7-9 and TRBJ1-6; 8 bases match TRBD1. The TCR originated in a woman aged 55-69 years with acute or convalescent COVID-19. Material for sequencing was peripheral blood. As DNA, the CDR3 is TGTGCCAGCAGCCTACAGGGGGTTAGGTCACCCCTCCACTTT. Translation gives CASSLQGVRSPLHF.